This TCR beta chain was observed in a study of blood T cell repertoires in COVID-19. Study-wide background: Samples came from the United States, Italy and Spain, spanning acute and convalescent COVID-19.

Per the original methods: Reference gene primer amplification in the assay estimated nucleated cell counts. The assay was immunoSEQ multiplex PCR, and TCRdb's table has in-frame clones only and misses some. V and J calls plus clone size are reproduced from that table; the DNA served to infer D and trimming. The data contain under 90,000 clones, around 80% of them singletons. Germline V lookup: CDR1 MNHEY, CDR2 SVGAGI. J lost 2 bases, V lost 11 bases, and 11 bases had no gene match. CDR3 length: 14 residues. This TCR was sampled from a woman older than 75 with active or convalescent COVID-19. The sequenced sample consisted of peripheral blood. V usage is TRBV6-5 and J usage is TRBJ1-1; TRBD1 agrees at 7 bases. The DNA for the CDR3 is TGTGCCTGCCTCTCGGACAGGCGTAACACTGAAGCTTTCTTT. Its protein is CACLSDRRNTEAFF.